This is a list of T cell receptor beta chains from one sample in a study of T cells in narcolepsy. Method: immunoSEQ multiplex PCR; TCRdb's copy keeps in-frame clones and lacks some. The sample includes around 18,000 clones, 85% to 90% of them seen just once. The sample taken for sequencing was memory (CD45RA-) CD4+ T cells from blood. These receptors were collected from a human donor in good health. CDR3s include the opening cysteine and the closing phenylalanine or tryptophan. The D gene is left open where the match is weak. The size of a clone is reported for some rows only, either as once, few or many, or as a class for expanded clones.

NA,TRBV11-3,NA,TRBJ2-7,TGTGCCAGCAGCTTAGCCCAGGCCTCCTACGAGCAGTACTTC,CASSLAQASYEQYF
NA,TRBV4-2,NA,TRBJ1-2,TGTGCCAGCAGCCAAGAGGAAGGCATTTCGCGTGGCTACACCTTC,CASSQEEGISRGYTF
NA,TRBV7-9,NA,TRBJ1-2,TGTGCCAGCAGCCCCTCCGCGGCAGGGTCTAACTATGGCTACACCTTC,CASSPSAAGSNYGYTF
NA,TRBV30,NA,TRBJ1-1,TGTGCCTGGAGTCCCACCCGTAATGAAGCTTTCTTT,CAWSPTRNEAFF
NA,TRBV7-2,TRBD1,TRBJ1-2,TGTGCCAGCAGTTTCGACAGGGACTATGGCTACACCTTC,CASSFDRDYGYTF
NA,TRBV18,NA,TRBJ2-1,TGTGCCAGCTCACCCGTCAGCGTTCACGAGTCGTTCTTC,CASSPVSVHESFF
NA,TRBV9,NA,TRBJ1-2,TGTGCCAGCAGCGTAGCTAGGGGCAGGAACTATGGCTACACCTTC,CASSVARGRNYGYTF
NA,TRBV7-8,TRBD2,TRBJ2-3,TGTGCCAGCAGCTTATACCCGGGAGGGGGCACAGATACGCAGTATTTT,CASSLYPGGGTDTQYF
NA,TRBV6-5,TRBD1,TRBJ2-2,TGTGCCAGCAGAAACAGGGGGGTTAACACCGGGGAGCTGTTTTTT,CASRNRGVNTGELFF
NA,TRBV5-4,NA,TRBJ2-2,TGTGCCAGCAGCTTGTCTTCCTGGGCGGACGGGGAGCTGTTTTTT,CASSLSSWADGELFF
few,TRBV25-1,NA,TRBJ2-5,TGTGCCAGCAGTGAGTCAACTAGAGGCGAGACCCAGTACTTC,CASSESTRGETQYF
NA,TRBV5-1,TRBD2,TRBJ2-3,TGCGCCAGCAGCTCTGGACTAGCGGGAGGGACCGATCGCACAGATACGCAGTATTTT,CASSSGLAGGTDRTDTQYF
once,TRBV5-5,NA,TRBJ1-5,TGTGCCAGCAGCCCATTATTTGACAGCCCAAATCAGCCCCAGCATTTT,CASSPLFDSPNQPQHF
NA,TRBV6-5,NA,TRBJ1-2,TGTGCCAGCAGCCAGCAAGGGGGACCTAACTATGGCTACACCTTC,CASSQQGGPNYGYTF
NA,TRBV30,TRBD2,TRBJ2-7,TGTGCCTGGACTAAAAAGCGGGGGATTCCCGACTACGAGCAGTACTTC,CAWTKKRGIPDYEQYF
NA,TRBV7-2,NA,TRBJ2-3,TGTGCCAGCAGCCGACCTAATAGGATGGGCACAGATACGCAGTATTTT,CASSRPNRMGTDTQYF
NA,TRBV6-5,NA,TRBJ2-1,TGTGCCAGCAGCCTCCGTTCGGTTTACAATGAGCAGTTCTTC,CASSLRSVYNEQFF
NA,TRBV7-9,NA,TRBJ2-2,TGTGCCAGCAGCCCTCCCAAGACAGGTTCCGGGGAGCTGTTTTTT,CASSPPKTGSGELFF
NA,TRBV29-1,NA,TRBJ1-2,TGCAGCGTTGAGTCGGGTTCCCGCTATGGCTACACCTTC,CSVESGSRYGYTF
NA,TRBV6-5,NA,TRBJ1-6,TGTGCCAGCAGTACCGCCCTATCTTCACCCCTCCACTTT,CASSTALSSPLHF
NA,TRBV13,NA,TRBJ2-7,TGTGCCAGCAGCTTGGGCAGGGTATCCTACGAGCAGTACTTC,CASSLGRVSYEQYF
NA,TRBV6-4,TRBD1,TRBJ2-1,TGTGCCAGCAGTGACCCTAAGGGACAGGGGTTTAATGAGCAGTTCTTC,CASSDPKGQGFNEQFF
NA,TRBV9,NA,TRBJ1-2,TGTGCCAGCAGCGTAGATTTTGGGTCGGCAGCCTATGGCTACACCTTC,CASSVDFGSAAYGYTF
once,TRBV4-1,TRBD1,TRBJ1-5,TGCGCCAGCAGCCAAGATTGGCCAGGGGGTCAGCCCCAGCATTTT,CASSQDWPGGQPQHF
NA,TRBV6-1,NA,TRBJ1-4,TGTGCCAGCAGTGCAGAGGGTGAAAAACTGTTTTTT,CASSAEGEKLFF
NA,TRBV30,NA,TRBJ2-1,TGTGCCTGGAATTACGGGAGAAGGAATGAGCAGTTCTTC,CAWNYGRRNEQFF
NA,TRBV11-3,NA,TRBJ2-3,TGTGCCAGCAGTAGCACAGATACGCAGTATTTT,CASSSTDTQYF
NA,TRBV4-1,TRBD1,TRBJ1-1,TGCGCCAGCAGCGCCCGACAGGGGTTGAGGAACACTGAAGCTTTCTTT,CASSARQGLRNTEAFF
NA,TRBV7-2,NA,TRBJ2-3,TGTGCCAGCAGCTTAGGTTGGAAGAGCACAGATACGCAGTATTTT,CASSLGWKSTDTQYF
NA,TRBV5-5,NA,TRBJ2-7,TGTGCCAGCAGCTTGGCCGGGACCCACGGCTACGAGCAGTACTTC,CASSLAGTHGYEQYF
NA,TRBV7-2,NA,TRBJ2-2,TGTGCCAGCAGCCCGGACCGTAACACCGGGGAGCTGTTTTTT,CASSPDRNTGELFF
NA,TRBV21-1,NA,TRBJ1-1,TGTGCCAGCAGCAAAGGTGTGGGGGCGGGTCTTGGAGCTTTCTTT,CASSKGVGAGLGAFF